The present TCR beta chain was sequenced within a study of shared clonotypes between healthy human individuals. Study-level background: Each donor contributed plates that comprised three CD4 naive, three CD4 memory, two CD8 naive and one CD8 memory.

Libraries were prepared by immunoSEQ multiplex PCR; TCRdb keeps only in-frame clonotypes and omits some of them. The repertoire includes fewer than 1.4 million clones, around three quarters of them detected once, and roughly 0.62% sits in the top ten. Germline assignment: CDR1 MDHEN and CDR2 SYDVKM. CDR3 length: 14 amino acids. The V end was cut by 4 bases, the J end by 5 bases, with 11 bases between. Study-wide points: The study's rarefaction showed incomplete sorted-subset sequencing despite large depth.

This clone showed up many times. No antigen is known for it. The split of CD4+ cells yielded CD45RA+ naive and CD45RA-negative memory subsets. The sample comprised memory CD4+ T cells from PBMCs. Stated subset: CD45RA-negative fraction. The clonotype comes from a young man in good health. Some clones in this sample may be carry-over from other donors' samples. The chain couples TRBV28 to TRBJ2-2; perhaps D is TRBD1 or TRBD2 (5 bases each). The CDR3 bases are TGTGCCAGCAGTTCCGGGACGGCTACCGGGGAGCTGTTTTTT. Translated, it gives CASSSGTATGELFF. The complete variable domain, with remaining parts taken from reference TRBV28 and TRBJ2-2, reads DVKVTQSSRYLVKRTGEKVFLECVQDMDHENMFWYRQDPGLGLRLIYFSYDVKMKEKGDIPEGYSVSREKKERFSLILESASTNQTSMYLCASSSGTATGELFFGEGSRLTVL.